This is a list of T cell receptor beta chains from one sample in a study of blood T cells in healthy people across ages. TCRdb fed the 5' RACE reads into MiXCR, producing one record per CDR3 protein. The repertoire holds about 780,000 distinct CDR3 sequences, less than 60% seen once, with 15% to 20% in the top ten. The source material was blood. These receptors all come from an elderly man in good health. Both conserved end residues are part of each CDR3. A D gene is named only where the DNA matches it firmly.

TRBJ2-3 | NA | TRBV12-3/TRBV12-4 | CASSRARRGTDTQYF
TRBJ2-4 | TRBD2 | TRBV20-1 | CSAPRTSGSGNIQYF
TRBJ1-2 | TRBD1 | TRBV6-5 | CASSRTGSYDYGYTF
TRBJ2-5 | NA | TRBV20-1 | CSARDPQGKTQYF
TRBJ2-3 | TRBD2 | TRBV20-1 | CSAGQLAPDTQYF
TRBJ2-7 | NA | TRBV5-1 | CASSKDSPYEQYF
TRBJ1-6 | NA | TRBV20-1 | CSASIGRFDSPLHF
NA | NA | TRBV5-6 | CASSVGATIQATQYF
TRBJ2-4 | NA | TRBV4-1 | CASSQGDGPSYNEQYF
TRBJ2-4 | NA | TRBV5-1 | CASSLAGRLDKNIQYF
TRBJ2-7 | TRBD2 | TRBV7-9 | CASSRGGLAGGPSYEQYF
TRBJ2-5 | TRBD2 | TRBV27 | CASSFTSEGTQYF
TRBJ2-3 | NA | TRBV12-3/TRBV12-4 | CASRGGTDTQYF
NA | NA | TRBV5-1 | CASSWTTGTYEQYF
TRBJ2-5 | NA | TRBV4-1 | CASSQGTTGVRETQYF
TRBJ2-1 | NA | TRBV3-1 | CASSQDSGGPNSYNEQFF
TRBJ1-4 | NA | TRBV28 | CASSLAGLKREKLFF
TRBJ1-4 | NA | TRBV20-1 | CSASIRSNEKLFF
TRBJ2-5 | NA | TRBV29-1 | CSVALGHLKYF